The 5 T cell receptor beta chains below come from one sample, sequenced in a study of early T cells in non-severe SARS-CoV-2 infection. TCRdb fed the 5' RACE reads into MiXCR, producing one record per CDR3 protein. The sample carries some 96,000 distinct CDR3 sequences, just under 15% recorded once. Sequenced material: whole blood. These receptors were taken from an adult who was a healthcare worker with PCR-confirmed SARS-CoV-2 infection or an uninfected control (not recorded which).

This clonotype was recorded at least ten times. The chain is built from TRBV4-1 and TRBJ2-1, with D hard to call. The length of the CDR3 is 13 residues. Trimming left V 5 bases short and J 0 bases short, with 5 bases between. In germline, CDR1 is MGHRA, CDR2 YSYEKL. The CDR3 coding sequence is TGCGCCAGCAGCATGAGCTCCTACAATGAGCAGTTCTTC. Its protein is CASSMSSYNEQFF.

This clonotype came up many times. V gene TRBV6-6 combines with J gene TRBJ1-5, with a possible D match to TRBD1 (6 bases). The CDR3 covers 15 residues. Germline assignment: CDR1 MNHNY and CDR2 SVGAGI (reference sequence). Trimming left V 6 bases short and J 1 base short, with 13 bases between. CDR3 sequence: CASSLQGGSNQPQHF. In nucleotides, the CDR3 is TGTGCCAGCAGCTTACAGGGCGGGAGCAATCAGCCCCAGCATTTT.

The chain employs TRBV7-8 and TRBJ2-3; D unresolved. The V end was cut by 2 bases, the J end by 2 bases, with 8 bases between. Germline V gives CDR1 SGHVS, CDR2 FQNEAQ. CDR3 length equals 14 residues. The CDR3 sequence is CASSLLDPTDTQYF. Here the CDR3 DNA reads TGTGCCAGCAGCTTATTGGACCCCACAGATACGCAGTATTTT.

This chain uses TRBV9 with TRBJ2-2; D is unclear. The germline V and J ends were trimmed by 0 bases and 8 bases, with 14 bases remaining between them. CDR1 is SGDLS, CDR2 YYNGEE, per germline. CDR3 length equals 15 residues. CDR3 region: CASSVVPTLGGELFF. The CDR3 DNA is TGTGCCAGCAGCGTAGTCCCGACGTTAGGTGGGGAGCTGTTTTTT. The full variable domain, with the rest looked up from reference TRBV9 and TRBJ2-2, is DSGVTQTPKHLITATGQRVTLRCSPRSGDLSVYWYQQSLDQGLQFLIQYYNGEERAKGNILERFSAQQFPDLHSELNLSSLELGDSALYFCASSVVPTLGGELFFGEGSRLTVL.

This clonotype turned up a few times. J is TRBJ2-3 and V is TRBV20-1; TRBD1 or TRBD2 may be the D gene (5 bases each). Per the germline V gene, CDR1 is DFQATT and CDR2 is SNEGSKA (reference sequence). The ends were cut back, 3 bases at V and 0 bases at J, with 10 bases in the middle. The length of the CDR3 is 14 residues. The CDR3 protein is CSARGVESTDTQYF. The CDR3 coding sequence is TGCAGTGCTAGGGGGGTCGAGAGCACAGATACGCAGTATTTT.